The entry below describes one T cell receptor beta chain. Authors' analysis steps: Estimated nucleated cell counts came from reference gene primer amplification. The method was immunoSEQ multiplex PCR; TCRdb's version includes in-frame clones alone and lacks a portion of them. That table gives V, J and clone size, and the DNA gave D and trimming. The repertoire consists of 52,000 or so clones, with about 83% occurring once and the leading ten covering around 15%. The entry originates in a study of blood T cell repertoires in COVID-19. Overall study: Sites across the United States, Italy and Spain contributed samples from acute and convalescent COVID-19. PBMCs, B-cell-depleted T cells, or T cells were the source of the cDNA or gDNA that made up the material.

CDR1 is SGHNT, CDR2 YENEEA, per germline. This CDR3 region has 14 residues. Trimming took off 3 bases at V and 2 bases at J, with 10 bases between the two ends. Sequenced material: peripheral blood. The chain recombines TRBV11-3 with TRBJ1-1, with D perhaps matching TRBD1 (6 bases). The sequence derives from a man aged 40-49 years with acute or convalescent COVID-19. The CDR3 region has the DNA TGTGCCAGCAGCTTCGGGGGGACAAACACTGAAGCTTTCTTT. It encodes CASSFGGTNTEAFF.